This T cell receptor (beta chain) was profiled in a study of shared clonotypes between healthy human individuals. Germline loops: CDR1 MNHNY, CDR2 SVGAGI (reference sequence). Trimming left V 3 bases short and J 2 bases short, with 11 bases between. CDR3 length: 14 residues. CD45RO negativity and positive selection for CCR7 defined naive CD8 cells, a population that excluded terminally differentiated effector memory CD45RA+ cells. At a deep level, the assay was run. Generated by immunoSEQ multiplex PCR, the TCRdb table keeps only in-frame clones and is missing some. Of more than 2 million clones in the sample, around 95% were seen once.

Sequencing used naive CD8+ T cells from PBMCs. This receptor was obtained from a man in his late teens or twenties in good health. Some clones in this sample may be carry-over from other donors' samples. The chain combines TRBV6-6 with TRBJ2-7; D may be TRBD1 or TRBD2 (6 bases each). The CDR3 sequence: CASSYGGLTYEQYF. The CDR3 DNA reads TGTGCCAGCAGTTATGGGGGGCTTACCTACGAGCAGTACTTC.